The rows below give T cell receptor beta chains drawn from one sample of a study of T cell repertoires in cytomegalovirus infection. In TCRdb, the reads were re-called with MiXCR into one record per CDR3 protein. The sample holds 680,000 or so distinct CDR3 sequences, about 33% seen once. No antigens are known for them. The starting material was cultured PBMCs, obtained from culture after CMV antigen stimulation. The receptors here all came from a human donor in good health (CMV status not recorded). Some clones in this sample may be carry-over from other donors' samples. Both conserved end residues are part of each CDR3. D genes are given only for firm matches. Not every row has a clone size; where given, it reads once, few, many or a size class.

v_call: TRBV5-1; clone_size: -; d_call: TRBD2; j_call: TRBJ2-7; cdr3_aa: CASTSGRGGEQYF; cdr3_nt: TGCGCCAGCACCTCTGGGCGCGGGGGGGAGCAGTACTTC
v_call: TRBV24-1; clone_size: -; d_call: TRBD1; j_call: TRBJ1-1; cdr3_aa: CATSSSTGGNTEAFF; cdr3_nt: TGTGCCACCAGTTCATCGACAGGGGGGAACACTGAAGCTTTCTTT
v_call: TRBV7-2; clone_size: -; d_call: -; j_call: TRBJ2-1; cdr3_aa: CASSSSGLNYNEQFF; cdr3_nt: TGTGCCAGCAGCTCGTCGGGACTCAACTACAATGAGCAGTTCTTC
v_call: TRBV12-3/TRBV12-4; clone_size: -; d_call: -; j_call: TRBJ1-5; cdr3_aa: CASGELNQPQHF; cdr3_nt: TGTGCCAGCGGCGAGCTAAATCAGCCCCAGCATTTT
v_call: TRBV19; clone_size: few; d_call: -; j_call: TRBJ1-5; cdr3_aa: CASSALTGAQHF; cdr3_nt: TGTGCCAGTAGTGCACTAACAGGTGCACAGCATTTT
v_call: TRBV7-9; clone_size: few; d_call: TRBD2; j_call: TRBJ2-2; cdr3_aa: CASSLAFGREGGTGELFF; cdr3_nt: TGTGCCAGCAGCTTAGCGTTCGGACGGGAGGGAGGCACCGGGGAGCTGTTTTTT
v_call: TRBV11-2; clone_size: few; d_call: -; j_call: TRBJ2-3; cdr3_aa: CASSLVSRTDTQYF; cdr3_nt: TGTGCCAGCAGCTTAGTGTCCCGCACAGATACGCAGTATTTT
v_call: TRBV28; clone_size: few; d_call: -; j_call: TRBJ1-2; cdr3_aa: CASSTRGAGNYGYTF; cdr3_nt: TGTGCCAGCAGTACCCGAGGGGCAGGCAACTATGGCTACACCTTC
v_call: TRBV19; clone_size: -; d_call: TRBD1; j_call: TRBJ2-7; cdr3_aa: CASSTRDSPIYEQYF; cdr3_nt: TGTGCCAGTAGTACCCGGGACAGCCCTATCTACGAGCAGTACTTC
v_call: TRBV7-8; clone_size: many; d_call: -; j_call: TRBJ2-3; cdr3_aa: CASSPGYTSTDTQYF; cdr3_nt: TGTGCCAGCAGCCCCGGATATACTAGCACAGATACGCAGTATTTT
v_call: TRBV5-5; clone_size: few; d_call: -; j_call: TRBJ1-1; cdr3_aa: CASSLLEVEAFF; cdr3_nt: TGTGCCAGCAGCTTGTTAGAGGTTGAAGCTTTCTTT
v_call: TRBV12-3/TRBV12-4; clone_size: -; d_call: -; j_call: TRBJ1-3; cdr3_aa: CASRIQGDVGNTIYF; cdr3_nt: TGTGCCAGCAGGATACAGGGAGATGTTGGAAACACCATATATTTT
v_call: TRBV7-4; clone_size: -; d_call: -; j_call: TRBJ1-5; cdr3_aa: CASSPSGVPSNQPQHF; cdr3_nt: TGTGCCAGCAGCCCGAGCGGGGTACCCAGCAATCAGCCCCAGCATTTT
v_call: TRBV20-1; clone_size: -; d_call: -; j_call: TRBJ2-5; cdr3_aa: CSARGGGLPIRTQYF; cdr3_nt: TGCAGTGCTAGAGGAGGAGGGCTCCCGATAAGGACCCAGTACTTC
v_call: TRBV24-1; clone_size: -; d_call: -; j_call: TRBJ2-7; cdr3_aa: CATSDVFKDYEQYF; cdr3_nt: TGTGCCACCAGTGACGTGTTTAAGGACTACGAGCAGTACTTC
v_call: TRBV6-8; clone_size: -; d_call: TRBD2; j_call: TRBJ2-2; cdr3_aa: CASTPRLGLAGNTGELFF; cdr3_nt: TGTGCCAGCACCCCCAGGCTCGGGCTAGCGGGAAACACCGGGGAGCTGTTTTTT
v_call: TRBV6-5; clone_size: -; d_call: -; j_call: TRBJ2-2; cdr3_aa: CASSYSAGWRTGELFF; cdr3_nt: TGTGCCAGCAGTTACTCGGCAGGGTGGCGCACCGGGGAGCTGTTTTTT
v_call: TRBV7-2; clone_size: many; d_call: -; j_call: TRBJ2-2; cdr3_aa: CASSLGGRSTGELFF; cdr3_nt: TGTGCCAGCAGCTTAGGGGGCCGAAGCACCGGGGAGCTGTTTTTT
v_call: TRBV4-2; clone_size: -; d_call: -; j_call: TRBJ2-2; cdr3_aa: CASSQRQVANTGELFF; cdr3_nt: TGTGCCAGCAGCCAACGACAGGTCGCGAACACCGGGGAGCTGTTTTTT
v_call: TRBV4-1; clone_size: -; d_call: -; j_call: TRBJ2-3; cdr3_aa: CASSQDPSDTQYF; cdr3_nt: TGCGCCAGCAGCCAAGATCCATCAGATACGCAGTATTTT
v_call: TRBV6-2/TRBV6-3; clone_size: -; d_call: -; j_call: TRBJ2-1; cdr3_aa: CASTRDPHNEQFF; cdr3_nt: TGTGCCAGCACCCGGGATCCCCACAATGAGCAGTTCTTC
v_call: TRBV2; clone_size: -; d_call: TRBD2; j_call: TRBJ2-1; cdr3_aa: CASRKVSSGSRDEQFF; cdr3_nt: TGTGCCAGCAGGAAGGTTTCGAGCGGGAGCAGGGATGAGCAGTTCTTC
v_call: TRBV2; clone_size: -; d_call: -; j_call: TRBJ1-1; cdr3_aa: CASRTMGGGAFF; cdr3_nt: TGTGCCAGCAGGACGATGGGAGGTGGAGCTTTCTTT
v_call: TRBV7-8; clone_size: many; d_call: -; j_call: TRBJ2-7; cdr3_aa: CASSLGSAYEQYF; cdr3_nt: TGTGCCAGCAGCTTAGGGTCCGCCTACGAGCAGTACTTC
v_call: TRBV12-3/TRBV12-4; clone_size: -; d_call: -; j_call: TRBJ1-2; cdr3_aa: CASSEGGSTYTF; cdr3_nt: TGTGCCAGCAGCGAGGGGGGCAGTACCTACACCTTC
v_call: TRBV7-2; clone_size: many; d_call: TRBD1; j_call: TRBJ2-2; cdr3_aa: CASSFGAGGYTGELFF; cdr3_nt: TGTGCCAGCAGCTTTGGGGCAGGGGGCTACACCGGGGAGCTGTTTTTT
v_call: TRBV7-2; clone_size: few; d_call: -; j_call: TRBJ2-7; cdr3_aa: CASSTQQGPYEQYF; cdr3_nt: TGTGCCAGCAGCACCCAACAGGGCCCCTACGAGCAGTACTTC
v_call: TRBV15; clone_size: -; d_call: TRBD1; j_call: TRBJ2-2; cdr3_aa: CATSRQGAGTGELFF; cdr3_nt: TGTGCCACCAGCAGACAGGGGGCGGGCACCGGGGAGCTGTTTTTT
v_call: TRBV12-3/TRBV12-4; clone_size: -; d_call: TRBD1; j_call: TRBJ1-5; cdr3_aa: CASSFRDRGQPQHF; cdr3_nt: TGTGCCAGCAGTTTCAGGGACAGGGGACAGCCCCAGCATTTT
v_call: TRBV10-3; clone_size: few; d_call: -; j_call: TRBJ1-5; cdr3_aa: CATSTGLSNQPQHF; cdr3_nt: TGTGCCACCTCCACAGGTCTATCCAATCAGCCCCAGCATTTT
v_call: TRBV5-4; clone_size: -; d_call: -; j_call: TRBJ2-2; cdr3_aa: CASSRLIGTTNTGELFF; cdr3_nt: TGTGCCAGCAGCCGTCTAATAGGGACCACGAACACCGGGGAGCTGTTTTTT
v_call: TRBV4-1; clone_size: -; d_call: TRBD2; j_call: TRBJ2-2; cdr3_aa: CASSTSGVTGELFF; cdr3_nt: TGTGCCAGCAGCACTAGCGGGGTTACCGGGGAGCTGTTTTTT
v_call: TRBV7-2; clone_size: many; d_call: -; j_call: TRBJ2-1; cdr3_aa: CASSLGGSLNEQFF; cdr3_nt: TGTGCCAGCAGCTTAGGAGGGAGCCTAAATGAGCAGTTCTTC
v_call: TRBV12-3/TRBV12-4; clone_size: -; d_call: -; j_call: TRBJ1-5; cdr3_aa: CASSLAYGGGQQPQHF; cdr3_nt: TGTGCCAGCAGTTTAGCATATGGGGGGGGCCAACAGCCCCAGCATTTT
v_call: TRBV18; clone_size: few; d_call: -; j_call: TRBJ1-1; cdr3_aa: CASSPADTGTEAFF; cdr3_nt: TGTGCCAGCTCACCCGCGGACACAGGCACTGAAGCTTTCTTT
v_call: TRBV6-6; clone_size: few; d_call: -; j_call: TRBJ1-5; cdr3_aa: CASSPGYPQHF; cdr3_nt: TGTGCCAGCAGCCCAGGCTATCCCCAGCATTTT
v_call: TRBV7-9; clone_size: -; d_call: -; j_call: TRBJ1-1; cdr3_aa: CASSSTRETGEKLGAFF; cdr3_nt: TGTGCCAGCAGCTCGACCCGGGAGACAGGAGAAAAGTTAGGAGCTTTCTTT
v_call: TRBV7-2; clone_size: many; d_call: TRBD1; j_call: TRBJ1-1; cdr3_aa: CASSRDRVITTEAFF; cdr3_nt: TGTGCCAGCAGCCGGGACAGGGTAATAACTACCGAAGCTTTCTTT
v_call: TRBV7-8; clone_size: many; d_call: TRBD2; j_call: TRBJ2-3; cdr3_aa: CATKTSTYTDTQYF; cdr3_nt: TGTGCCACCAAGACTAGCACCTATACAGATACGCAGTATTTT
v_call: TRBV12-3/TRBV12-4; clone_size: -; d_call: TRBD1; j_call: TRBJ1-6; cdr3_aa: CASSHYRGRDSPLHF; cdr3_nt: TGTGCCAGCAGTCATTACAGGGGGCGAGATTCACCCCTCCACTTT
v_call: TRBV7-6; clone_size: few; d_call: TRBD2; j_call: TRBJ2-7; cdr3_aa: CASSFGSGRGDQEQYF; cdr3_nt: TGTGCCAGCAGCTTCGGTAGCGGGAGAGGGGACCAAGAGCAGTACTTC
v_call: TRBV7-8; clone_size: -; d_call: TRBD2; j_call: TRBJ2-3; cdr3_aa: CASSPQGLAGDTQYF; cdr3_nt: TGTGCCAGCAGCCCCCAAGGACTAGCAGGGGATACGCAGTATTTT
v_call: TRBV7-8; clone_size: few; d_call: -; j_call: TRBJ2-1; cdr3_aa: CASSLVGGTANEQFF; cdr3_nt: TGTGCCAGCAGCTTAGTCGGGGGTACAGCAAATGAGCAGTTCTTC
v_call: TRBV4-1; clone_size: few; d_call: TRBD2; j_call: TRBJ2-3; cdr3_aa: CASSQPGLAFTQYF; cdr3_nt: TGCGCCAGCAGCCAACCGGGACTAGCCTTCACGCAGTATTTT
v_call: TRBV7-2; clone_size: many; d_call: -; j_call: TRBJ2-7; cdr3_aa: CASSPEMYAYEQYF; cdr3_nt: TGTGCCAGCAGCCCCGAAATGTATGCGTACGAGCAGTACTTC
v_call: TRBV11-2; clone_size: -; d_call: -; j_call: TRBJ2-3; cdr3_aa: CASSPPVDRTDTQYF; cdr3_nt: TGTGCCAGCAGCCCACCCGTTGACCGGACAGATACGCAGTATTTT
v_call: TRBV7-2; clone_size: few; d_call: -; j_call: TRBJ1-3; cdr3_aa: CASSSGGGHAGNTIYF; cdr3_nt: TGTGCCAGCAGCTCGGGGGGGGGGCACGCTGGAAACACCATATATTTT
v_call: TRBV7-2; clone_size: many; d_call: -; j_call: TRBJ1-3; cdr3_aa: CASSLVAGMMGNTIYF; cdr3_nt: TGTGCCAGCAGCTTAGTAGCGGGGATGATGGGAAACACCATATATTTT
v_call: TRBV12-3/TRBV12-4; clone_size: -; d_call: -; j_call: TRBJ2-1; cdr3_aa: CASTLAGNEQFF; cdr3_nt: TGTGCCAGCACCCTCGCGGGGAATGAGCAGTTCTTC
v_call: TRBV5-4; clone_size: few; d_call: TRBD1; j_call: TRBJ2-1; cdr3_aa: CASSTGTGYRNEQFF; cdr3_nt: TGTGCCAGCAGCACCGGGACAGGGTATCGCAATGAGCAGTTCTTC
v_call: TRBV7-2; clone_size: many; d_call: TRBD2; j_call: TRBJ2-3; cdr3_aa: CASSLAGTSGADTQYF; cdr3_nt: TGTGCCAGCAGCTTAGCGGGGACTAGCGGCGCAGATACGCAGTATTTT
v_call: TRBV5-6; clone_size: -; d_call: TRBD1; j_call: TRBJ1-2; cdr3_aa: CASSSPLTGALDYGYTF; cdr3_nt: TGTGCCAGCAGCTCGCCACTGACAGGGGCCCTCGACTATGGCTACACCTTC
v_call: TRBV7-3; clone_size: -; d_call: -; j_call: TRBJ1-6; cdr3_aa: CASSSSGTPYSPLHF; cdr3_nt: TGTGCCAGCAGCTCCAGCGGGACCCCATATTCACCCCTCCACTTT
v_call: TRBV2; clone_size: few; d_call: -; j_call: TRBJ1-1; cdr3_aa: CAQATGEGTEAFF; cdr3_nt: TGTGCCCAAGCGACGGGGGAGGGCACTGAAGCTTTCTTT
v_call: TRBV18; clone_size: -; d_call: TRBD1; j_call: TRBJ2-1; cdr3_aa: CASARTGGSNEQFF; cdr3_nt: TGTGCCAGCGCCAGGACAGGGGGAAGCAATGAGCAGTTCTTC